These 29 T cell receptor beta chains originate from one sample sequenced in a study of PD-1 blockade in classical Hodgkin lymphoma. Autologous stem cell transplantation was followed by relapse in every patient, and brentuximab vedotin exposure varied. Produced via immunoSEQ multiplex PCR; TCRdb's table is partial and in-frame only. Seen here are about 41,000 clones, around 83% observed once, and the top ten hold 5% to 6.5%. The sample consisted of peripheral blood mononuclear cells (PBMCs), taken before the second cycle of nivolumab. The receptors shown here come from a human donor with classical Hodgkin lymphoma.

This rearrangement joins TRBV11-2 to TRBJ1-2; 7 bases fit TRBD1. CDR1 and CDR2 from the germline V gene are SGHAT and FQNNGV. V was pared by 4 bases and J by 6 bases, with 11 bases of the junction left unmatched. The CDR3 has 15 amino acids. CDR3 bases: TGTGCCAGCAGCTCTCAGAACAGGGGAAGGGATGGCTACACCTTC. Its protein is CASSSQNRGRDGYTF.

The CDR3 sequence: CASSLYPEGELFF. The CDR3 region has the DNA TGTGCCAGCAGTTTATACCCCGAGGGGGAGCTGTTTTTT. The chain recombines TRBV28 with TRBJ2-2; D is unresolved. CDR3 size: 13 residues. CDR1 is MDHEN and CDR2 is SYDVKM in the germline V gene. V lost 1 base and J lost 8, with 8 bases in between.

The genes are TRBV10-3 and TRBJ2-3; D assignment may be TRBD1 or TRBD2 (5 bases each). The CDR3 is 15 residues long. Germline V gene lookup returns CDR1 ENHRY and CDR2 SYGVKD. V was cut by 3 bases and J by 2 bases, with 12 bases left in between. The CDR3 sequence: CAISDPQGVTDTQYF. The CDR3 coding sequence is TGTGCCATCAGTGACCCCCAGGGAGTCACAGATACGCAGTATTTT.

The CDR3 DNA is TGTGCCAGCAGTCCGGGACAGGCCTCCTACGAGCAGTACTTC. Residues: CASSPGQASYEQYF. This sequence joins TRBV6-5 and TRBJ2-7; 8 bases map to TRBD1. This CDR3 has 14 amino acids. With 5 bases clipped from V and 0 bases from J, the junction kept 3 bases outside the gene matches. The germline V gene encodes CDR1 MNHEY and CDR2 SVGAGI.

The V gene is TRBV10-3, the J gene TRBJ2-5; 10 bases align to TRBD1. Germline CDR1 ENHRY, CDR2 SYGVKD. The CDR3 has 15 amino acids. The V and J ends lost 0 bases and 4 bases, in that order; junction bases with no gene match: 2. Here the CDR3 reads CAISESRTGGETQYF. DNA for the CDR3: TGTGCCATCAGTGAGTCGAGGACAGGGGGAGAGACCCAGTACTTC.

The V call is TRBV7-6, the J call TRBJ2-7, with 7 bases matching TRBD1. Germline V gene sequence: CDR1 SGHVS, CDR2 FNYEAQ. The CDR3 has 13 residues. Trimming took 1 base from V and 6 from J; bases not matched to a gene: 3. The CDR3 DNA reads TGTGCCAGCAGCTTAGGACAGGGACCCGAGCAGTACTTC. Protein: CASSLGQGPEQYF.

This clone was counted only a few times. The rearrangement uses TRBV6-1 and TRBJ2-2, with D unresolved. The germline gives CDR1 MNHNS, CDR2 SASEGT. The CDR3 consists of 12 residues. Between the trimmed V and J ends, which lost 8 bases and 5 bases, there was a span of 9 bases. The CDR3 DNA reads TGTGCCAGCCCTGAGTTAACCGGGGAGCTGTTTTTT. Translated: CASPELTGELFF.

This clone appeared a few times. The CDR3 DNA follows: TGTGCCAGCAGCTTGGGGCGAGTTCCCTACGAGCAGTACTTC. Translating gives CASSLGRVPYEQYF. The V call is TRBV5-4, the J call TRBJ2-7; D is ambiguous. V was clipped by 0 bases and J by 2 bases, with 9 bases between them. The germline CDR1 and CDR2 sequences are SGHNT and YYREEE (reference sequence). This CDR3 contains 14 residues.

This chain uses TRBV27 with TRBJ2-3, with TRBD2 matching over 11 bases. The CDR3 spans 17 residues. Germline values: CDR1 MNHEY, CDR2 SMNVEV (reference sequence). The V gene end was trimmed by 2 bases and the J gene end by 2 bases; junction bases not matched to a gene: 6. The CDR3 bases are TGTGCCAGCAGTTTAAATAGCGGGGGGGCCTACACAGATACGCAGTATTTT. This encodes CASSLNSGGAYTDTQYF.

J is TRBJ1-5 and V is TRBV28; weak D call: TRBD1 (5 bases). Trimming removed 6 bases from V and 7 bases from J, with 16 bases in between. CDR3 length: 14 residues. The germline V gene has CDR1 MDHEN and CDR2 SYDVKM. The CDR3 nucleotides read TGTGCCAGCAGCCGATTGGGGGGAGGGCAGCCCCAGCATTTT. Its translation: CASSRLGGGQPQHF.

This chain joins TRBV19 and TRBJ1-1; tentative D call: TRBD1 (5 bases). In germline, CDR1 is LNHDA, CDR2 SQIVND (reference sequence). The CDR3 runs 18 residues. With 4 bases removed from V and 0 bases from J, the gap between germline ends came to 21 bases. CDR3 in amino acids: CASSRLPRGGWVNTEAFF. The CDR3 bases are TGTGCCAGTAGTAGGCTCCCTCGGGGCGGTTGGGTGAACACTGAAGCTTTCTTT.

The chain couples TRBV29-1 to TRBJ2-7; 12 bases are shared with TRBD1. Germline CDR1 is SQVTM and CDR2 is ANQGSEA. This CDR3 comprises 14 residues. V lost 6 bases and J lost 5; bases outside the gene matches: 8. The CDR3 is CSVPGQGALDEQYF. DNA for the CDR3: TGCAGCGTGCCGGGACAGGGGGCGCTGGACGAGCAGTACTTC.

V gene TRBV7-3 combines with J gene TRBJ2-1; the match to TRBD2 covers 12 bases. Unmatched junction bases numbered 7, after V lost 6 bases and J lost 10 bases. Per germline, CDR1 SGHTA and CDR2 FQGTGA. CDR3 length: 14 amino acids. DNA of the CDR3: TGTGCCAGCAGTAGACTAGCGGGAGTAAGCGAGCAGTTCTTC. This gives the protein CASSRLAGVSEQFF. The complete variable domain, with remaining parts taken from reference TRBV7-3 and TRBJ2-1, reads GAGVSQTPSNKVTEKGKYVELRCDPISGHTALYWYRQSLGQGPEFLIYFQGTGAADDSGLPNDRFFAVRPEGSVSTLKIQRTERGDSAVYLCASSRLAGVSEQFFGPGTRLTVL.

The chain uses TRBV7-3 and TRBJ2-3; 7 bases match TRBD1. With 0 bases clipped from V and 6 bases from J, the junction kept 6 bases outside the gene matches. The CDR3 runs 15 residues. Germline V gives CDR1 SGHTA, CDR2 FQGTGA. The CDR3 loop is CASSLTTGAADTQYF. The CDR3 DNA follows: TGTGCCAGCAGCTTAACCACAGGGGCCGCGGATACGCAGTATTTT.

This chain uses TRBV27 with TRBJ2-5; possible D gene TRBD1, 6 bases. The CDR3 has 14 amino acids. The germline V gene encodes CDR1 MNHEY and CDR2 SMNVEV (reference sequence). V shed 5 bases and J shed 0 bases, with 10 bases lying between them. The CDR3 coding sequence is TGTGCCAGCAGTCCGACAGGCTACCAAGAGACCCAGTACTTC. Translation: CASSPTGYQETQYF.

The chain employs TRBV15 and TRBJ2-5, with a tentative D call TRBD2 (5 bases). Germline assignment: CDR1 LNHNV and CDR2 YYDKDF (reference sequence). The CDR3 extends over 14 amino acids. Trimming removed 0 bases from V and 5 bases from J, with 10 bases in between. The CDR3 is CATSRDTGLETQYF. The CDR3 nucleotides read TGTGCCACCAGCAGAGATACGGGGTTGGAGACCCAGTACTTC.

The chain links TRBV5-1 to TRBJ2-4, with 7 nucleotides matching TRBD1. V lost 3 bases and J lost 6; bases outside the gene matches: 6. In germline, CDR1 is SGHRS, CDR2 YFSETQ. The CDR3 spans 14 residues. The CDR3 sequence: CASSSGQARNIQYF. The DNA for the CDR3 is TGCGCCAGCAGCTCAGGACAGGCACGAAACATTCAGTACTTC.

This clone was seen a single time. The chain employs TRBV6-6 and TRBJ2-5; D is uncertain. This CDR3 has 12 amino acids. Trimming removed 10 bases at V and 1 base at J, with 10 bases between. The germline gives CDR1 MNHNY, CDR2 SVGAGI (reference sequence). Written as DNA, the CDR3 is TGTGCCAACGAGTTATCCCAAGAGACCCAGTACTTC. It specifies CANELSQETQYF.

This clone has only one observation. The chain links TRBV11-2 to TRBJ2-5; no definite D call. The CDR3 consists of 13 residues. Germline V lookup: CDR1 SGHAT, CDR2 FQNNGV. Trimming removed 0 bases at V and 1 base at J, with 3 bases between. Here the CDR3 reads CASSLERQETQYF. CDR3 sequence (DNA): TGTGCCAGCAGCTTAGAGCGCCAAGAGACCCAGTACTTC.

The chain uses TRBV6-6 and TRBJ1-6; D uncertain. V was cut by 7 bases and J by 6 bases, with 16 bases left in between. Looked up from germline, CDR1 is MNHNY and CDR2 is SVGAGI (reference sequence). The CDR3 runs 15 residues. CDR3 residues: CASTPSGILNSPLHF. CDR3 in DNA: TGTGCCAGCACTCCAAGCGGAATACTTAATTCACCCCTCCACTTT.

V and J are TRBV5-1 and TRBJ2-7; D possibly corresponds to TRBD1 (6 bases). The CDR3 is 15 amino acids. Trimming shortened V by 4 bases and J by 0 bases, and 14 bases separated the two germline ends. Germline-derived CDR1 and CDR2 are SGHRS and YFSETQ. In DNA, the CDR3 is TGCGCCAGCAGCAGAACCCCAGGGGACTCCTACGAGCAGTACTTC. Its protein is CASSRTPGDSYEQYF.

This clone came up once. The J gene is TRBJ2-1, the V gene TRBV5-1; D gene unclear. V lost 5 bases, J lost 8 bases, and 11 bases lay in between. Germline-derived CDR1 and CDR2 are SGHRS and YFSETQ. This CDR3 is 12 amino acids long. CDR3 residues: CASRTTLDEQFF. The CDR3 coding sequence is TGCGCCAGCAGGACCACCCTCGATGAGCAGTTCTTC.

J is TRBJ1-5 and V is TRBV27; no clear D. Germline CDR1 and CDR2: MNHEY and SMNVEV (reference sequence). V was pared by 2 bases and J by 3 bases, with 11 bases between. The CDR3 runs 15 residues. The CDR3 protein is CASSLGRAVNQPQHF. CDR3 coding DNA: TGTGCCAGCAGTTTAGGCCGGGCGGTCAATCAGCCCCAGCATTTT.

The J gene is TRBJ1-4, the V gene TRBV29-1; no definite D call. The V gene's germline CDR1 is SQVTM and CDR2 ANQGSEA. V was pared by 3 bases and J by 8 bases, with 13 bases between. The CDR3 has 13 amino acids. In nucleotides, the CDR3 is TGCAGCGTTGAGCGCAGCTCTGGAGAAAAACTGTTTTTT. It codes for CSVERSSGEKLFF.

This clone was seen only once. The DNA for the CDR3 is TGTGCCAGCAGTTACTCGAAGTATACTGAAGCTTTCTTT. Translation gives CASSYSKYTEAFF. V is TRBV6-5 and J is TRBJ1-1; D is undetermined. Trimming took off 0 bases at V and 5 bases at J, with 7 bases between the two ends. This CDR3 has 13 amino acids. Germline loops: CDR1 MNHEY, CDR2 SVGAGI.

V and J are TRBV4-2 and TRBJ2-2, with TRBD1 matching 7 bases. This CDR3 has 14 amino acids. J lost 6 bases, V lost 0 bases, and 1 base had no gene match. Germline V CDR1 and CDR2: LGHNA, YNFKEQ. The CDR3: CASSQETGSGELFF. The CDR3 nucleotides read TGTGCCAGCAGCCAAGAGACAGGGTCCGGGGAGCTGTTTTTT.

There are a few counts of this clone. The chain links TRBV28 to TRBJ1-2; 10 positions agree with TRBD1. J was trimmed by 7 bases and V by 5 bases; bases with no gene match: 4. Germline V gene sequence: CDR1 MDHEN, CDR2 SYDVKM. There are 13 residues in the CDR3. CDR3 sequence reads: CASSDRGRGGYTF. As DNA, the CDR3 is TGTGCCAGCAGTGACAGGGGGCGCGGTGGCTACACCTTC.

The chain carries TRBV21-1 and TRBJ2-7; the D segment call TRBD2 is taken from the table without a DNA check. TRBV21-1 is a pseudogene segment. The CDR3 is 10 amino acids. The CDR3 DNA is TGTGCCCCCGGGCGGGATGGGGCGTACTTC. It codes for CAPGRDGAYF.

In DNA, the CDR3 is TGTGCCAGCAGCTTAGCGCGAGGGGCCGCGCAGGGGGCAGATACGCAGTATTTT. Translating it yields CASSLARGAAQGADTQYF. The V gene is TRBV7-9, the J gene TRBJ2-3; 7 bases match TRBD1. Germline loops: CDR1 SEHNR, CDR2 FQNEAQ (reference sequence). Trimming took 0 bases from V and 4 from J; bases not matched to a gene: 13. This CDR3 has 18 amino acids.